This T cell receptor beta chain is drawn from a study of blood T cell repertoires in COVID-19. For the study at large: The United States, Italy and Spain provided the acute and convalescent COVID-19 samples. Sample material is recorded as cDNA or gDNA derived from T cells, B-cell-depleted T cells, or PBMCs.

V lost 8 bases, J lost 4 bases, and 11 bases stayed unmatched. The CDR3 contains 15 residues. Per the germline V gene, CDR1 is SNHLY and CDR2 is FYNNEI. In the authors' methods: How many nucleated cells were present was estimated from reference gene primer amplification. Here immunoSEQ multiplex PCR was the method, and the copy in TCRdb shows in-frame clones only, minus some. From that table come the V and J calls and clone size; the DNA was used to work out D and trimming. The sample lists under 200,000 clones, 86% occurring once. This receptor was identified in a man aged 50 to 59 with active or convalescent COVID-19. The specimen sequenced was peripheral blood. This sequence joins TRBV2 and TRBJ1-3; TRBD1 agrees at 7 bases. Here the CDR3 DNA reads TGTGCCAGCCAGACAGGGACGAGCACCGGAAACACCATATATTTT. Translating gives CASQTGTSTGNTIYF.